This T cell receptor beta chain was captured by sequencing in a study of breast tumors, draining lymph nodes, adjacent tissues. Findings of the study overall: Tumor and nontumor repertoires were significantly more similar in luminal-like than in basal-like breast cancer.

Samples came from axillary lymph nodes draining the breast cancer. On this clonotype itself: The antigen is not known.

Losses at the gene ends were 8 bases for V and 2 bases for J; bases not matched to a gene: 13. This CDR3 comprises 17 residues. Germline V gives CDR1 SGHTA, CDR2 FQGTGA. TCRdb ran MiXCR on the multiplex PCR reads and lists one entry per CDR3 protein. The table has about 94,000 distinct CDR3 sequences, approximately 29% seen once; the top ten hold 8.1%. The clonotype originates from a female donor with breast cancer. Some clones in this sample may be carry-over from other donors' samples. This chain connects TRBV7-3 to TRBJ1-5, with 9 bases identical to TRBD1. Sequencing was performed on axillary lymph node tissue. The CDR3 region is CASSSDRGWSGNQPQHF. CDR3 bases: TGTGCCAGCTCATCGGACAGGGGATGGAGTGGCAATCAGCCCCAGCATTTT.